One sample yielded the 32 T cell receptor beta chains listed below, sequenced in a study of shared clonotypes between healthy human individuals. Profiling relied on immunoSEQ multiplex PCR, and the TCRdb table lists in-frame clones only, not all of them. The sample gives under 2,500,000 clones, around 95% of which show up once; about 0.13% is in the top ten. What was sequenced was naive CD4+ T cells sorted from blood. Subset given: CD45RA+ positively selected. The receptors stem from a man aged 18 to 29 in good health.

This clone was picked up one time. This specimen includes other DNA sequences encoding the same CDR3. The CDR3 nucleotides are TGTGCCAGCAGCTCCGGGACAGGGCAAGAGACCCAGTACTTC. It is translated as CASSSGTGQETQYF. The chain couples TRBV7-9 to TRBJ2-5; 9 nucleotides match TRBD1. Germline V lookup: CDR1 SEHNR, CDR2 FQNEAQ (reference sequence). Germline trimming cut 4 bases from V and 2 bases from J; bases unmatched to any gene: 2. The CDR3 totals 14 residues. The whole variable domain, remainder taken from reference TRBV7-9 and TRBJ2-5, is DTGVSQNPRHKITKRGQNVTFRCDPISEHNRLYWYRQTLGQGPEFLTYFQNEAQLEKSRLLSDRFSAERPKGSFSTLEIQRTEQGDSAMYLCASSSGTGQETQYFGPGTRLLVL.

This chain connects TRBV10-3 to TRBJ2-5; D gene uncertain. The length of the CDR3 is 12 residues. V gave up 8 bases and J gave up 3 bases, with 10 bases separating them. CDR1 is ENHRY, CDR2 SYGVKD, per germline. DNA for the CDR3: TGTGCCATCGCAGGAGCTGAAGAGACCCAGTACTTC. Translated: CAIAGAEETQYF.

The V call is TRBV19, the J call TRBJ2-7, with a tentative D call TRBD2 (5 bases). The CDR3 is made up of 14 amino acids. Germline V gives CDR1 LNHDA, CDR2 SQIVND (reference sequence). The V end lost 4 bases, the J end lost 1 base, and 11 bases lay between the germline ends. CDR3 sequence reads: CASSTGGESYEQYF. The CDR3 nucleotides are TGTGCCAGTAGTACAGGAGGAGAATCCTACGAGCAGTACTTC.

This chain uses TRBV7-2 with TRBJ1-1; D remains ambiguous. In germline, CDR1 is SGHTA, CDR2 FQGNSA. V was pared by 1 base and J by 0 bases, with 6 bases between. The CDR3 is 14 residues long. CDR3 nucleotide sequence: TGTGCCAGCAGCTTAGATCAGCTGAACACTGAAGCTTTCTTT. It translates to CASSLDQLNTEAFF.

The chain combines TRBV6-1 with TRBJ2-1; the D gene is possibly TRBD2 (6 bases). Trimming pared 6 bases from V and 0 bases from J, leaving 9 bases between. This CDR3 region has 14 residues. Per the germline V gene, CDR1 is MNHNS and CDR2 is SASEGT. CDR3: CASRPGGSYNEQFF. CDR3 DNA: TGTGCCAGCAGACCCGGGGGCTCCTACAATGAGCAGTTCTTC.

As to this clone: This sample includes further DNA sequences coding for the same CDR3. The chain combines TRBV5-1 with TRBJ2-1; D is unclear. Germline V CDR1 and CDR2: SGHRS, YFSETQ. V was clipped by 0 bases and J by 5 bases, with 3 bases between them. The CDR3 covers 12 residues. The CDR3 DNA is TGCGCCAGCAGCTTGGTAGACAATGAGCAGTTCTTC. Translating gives CASSLVDNEQFF.

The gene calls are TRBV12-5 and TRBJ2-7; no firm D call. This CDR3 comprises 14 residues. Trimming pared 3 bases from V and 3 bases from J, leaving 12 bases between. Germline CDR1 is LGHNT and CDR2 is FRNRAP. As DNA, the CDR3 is TGTGCTAGTGGTTTAAATCCAGAGAGCTACGAGCAGTACTTC. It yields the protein CASGLNPESYEQYF.

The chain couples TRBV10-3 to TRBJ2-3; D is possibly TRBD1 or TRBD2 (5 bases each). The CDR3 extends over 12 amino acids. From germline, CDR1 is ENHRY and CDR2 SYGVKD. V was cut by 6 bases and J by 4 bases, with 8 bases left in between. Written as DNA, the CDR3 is TGTGCCATCAGACGGGGCGCAGATACGCAGTATTTT. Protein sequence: CAIRRGADTQYF.

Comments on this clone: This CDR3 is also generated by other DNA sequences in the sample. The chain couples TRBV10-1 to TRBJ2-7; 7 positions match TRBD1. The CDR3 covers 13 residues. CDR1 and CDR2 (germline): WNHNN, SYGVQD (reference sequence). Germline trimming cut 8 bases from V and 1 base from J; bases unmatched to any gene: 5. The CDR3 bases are TGCGCCAGCTCCCGGACAGGATCCTACGAGCAGTACTTC. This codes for CASSRTGSYEQYF.

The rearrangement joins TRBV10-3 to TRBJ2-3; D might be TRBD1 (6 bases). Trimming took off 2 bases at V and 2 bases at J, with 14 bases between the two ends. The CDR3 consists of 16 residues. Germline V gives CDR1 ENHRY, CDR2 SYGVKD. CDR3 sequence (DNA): TGTGCCATCAGTGAGACAGGGAACAGTAACACAGATACGCAGTATTTT. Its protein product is CAISETGNSNTDTQYF.

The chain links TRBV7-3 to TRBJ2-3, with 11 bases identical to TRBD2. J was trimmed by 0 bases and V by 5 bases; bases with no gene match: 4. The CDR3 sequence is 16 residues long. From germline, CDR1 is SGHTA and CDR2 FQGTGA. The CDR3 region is CASSPRLAGSTDTQYF. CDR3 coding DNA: TGTGCCAGCAGCCCCAGACTAGCGGGGAGCACAGATACGCAGTATTTT.

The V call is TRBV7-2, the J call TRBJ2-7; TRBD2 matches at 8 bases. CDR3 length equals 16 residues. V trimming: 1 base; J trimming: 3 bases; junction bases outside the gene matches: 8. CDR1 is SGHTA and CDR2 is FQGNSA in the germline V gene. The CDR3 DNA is TGTGCCAGCAGCTTAGGTCGCACTAGCGGATACTACGAGCAGTACTTC. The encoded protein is CASSLGRTSGYYEQYF.

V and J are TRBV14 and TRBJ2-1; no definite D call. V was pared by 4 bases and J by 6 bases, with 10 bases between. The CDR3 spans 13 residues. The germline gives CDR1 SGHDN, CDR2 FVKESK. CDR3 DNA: TGTGCCAGCAGCCGAGGAGCCGCCAATGAGCAGTTCTTC. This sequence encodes CASSRGAANEQFF.

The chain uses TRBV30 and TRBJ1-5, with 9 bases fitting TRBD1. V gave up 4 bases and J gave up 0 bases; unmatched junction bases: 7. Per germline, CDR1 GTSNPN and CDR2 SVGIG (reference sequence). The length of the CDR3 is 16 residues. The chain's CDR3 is CAWNLRTGDSNQPQHF. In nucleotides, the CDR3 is TGTGCCTGGAACCTTAGGACAGGGGATAGCAATCAGCCCCAGCATTTT.

DNA of the CDR3: TGTGCCACCTCAGCGGGAGTTCTAGAGACCCAGTACTTC. This translates into CATSAGVLETQYF. The chain employs TRBV7-2 and TRBJ2-5; 8 bases fit TRBD2. Trimming at V came to 10 bases and at J to 4 bases, leaving 8 bases not matched to a gene. The germline V gene encodes CDR1 SGHTA and CDR2 FQGNSA. The CDR3 sequence is 13 residues long.

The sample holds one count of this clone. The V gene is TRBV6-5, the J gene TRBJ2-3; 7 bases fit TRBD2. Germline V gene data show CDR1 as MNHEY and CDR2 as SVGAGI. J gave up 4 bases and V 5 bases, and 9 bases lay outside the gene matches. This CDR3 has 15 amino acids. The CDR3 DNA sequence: TGTGCCAGCAGTGTCGATTGGGGGGGATCAGATACGCAGTATTTT. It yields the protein CASSVDWGGSDTQYF.

The CDR3 loop reads CASSYSTPPYEQYF. The CDR3 region has the DNA TGTGCCAGCAGTTACTCCACTCCCCCCTACGAGCAGTACTTC. The chain is built from TRBV6-6 and TRBJ2-7; the D is unclear. The V gene lost 0 bases and the J gene lost 2 bases, with 8 bases spanning the gap. Germline CDR1 reads MNHNY; CDR2 reads SVGAGI (reference sequence). The CDR3 covers 14 residues.

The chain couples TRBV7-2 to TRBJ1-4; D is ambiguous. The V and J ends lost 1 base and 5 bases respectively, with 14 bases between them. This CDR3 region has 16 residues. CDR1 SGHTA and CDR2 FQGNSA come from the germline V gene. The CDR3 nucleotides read TGTGCCAGCAGCTTAGGACAAGGACTAAGGAATGAAAAACTGTTTTTT. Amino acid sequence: CASSLGQGLRNEKLFF.

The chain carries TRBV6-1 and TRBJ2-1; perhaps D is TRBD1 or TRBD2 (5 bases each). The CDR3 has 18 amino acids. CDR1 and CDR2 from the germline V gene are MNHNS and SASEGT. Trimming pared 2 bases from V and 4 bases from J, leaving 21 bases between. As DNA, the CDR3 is TGTGCCAGCAGTGAATACGGTCTGGGGGTCAGAATTTACAATGAGCAGTTCTTC. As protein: CASSEYGLGVRIYNEQFF.

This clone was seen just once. Here the CDR3 reads CASSIPRTSGRPETQYF. The CDR3 DNA reads TGTGCCAGCAGTATTCCCCGGACTAGCGGGAGGCCGGAGACCCAGTACTTC. The rearrangement uses TRBV6-9 and TRBJ2-5; 14 nucleotides agree with TRBD2. There are 17 residues in the CDR3. V was clipped by 5 bases and J by 5 bases; unmatched bases: 10. Germline V gives CDR1 MNHGY, CDR2 SVAAGI.

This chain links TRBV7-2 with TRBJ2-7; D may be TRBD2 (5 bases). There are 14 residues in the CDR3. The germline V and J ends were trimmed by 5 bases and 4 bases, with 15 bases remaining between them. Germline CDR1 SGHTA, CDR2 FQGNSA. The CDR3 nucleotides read TGTGCCAGCAGCCCCGCTTTAGCGTTTTACGAGCAGTACTTC. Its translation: CASSPALAFYEQYF.

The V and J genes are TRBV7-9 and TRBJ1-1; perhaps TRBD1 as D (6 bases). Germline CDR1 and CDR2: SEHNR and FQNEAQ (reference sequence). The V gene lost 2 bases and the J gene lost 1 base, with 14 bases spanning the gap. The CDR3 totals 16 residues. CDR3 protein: CASSLPPGAGNTEAFF. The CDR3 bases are TGTGCCAGCAGCTTACCACCGGGGGCTGGGAACACTGAAGCTTTCTTT.

The CDR3 sequence: CASSPLAGEGYEQYF. The CDR3 DNA reads TGCGCCAGCAGCCCCCTAGCGGGAGAGGGCTACGAGCAGTACTTC. This rearrangement joins TRBV5-1 to TRBJ2-7, with 10 bases lining up with TRBD2. The CDR3 length is 15 residues. Germline CDR1 and CDR2: SGHRS and YFSETQ. V was clipped by 4 bases and J by 3 bases; unmatched bases: 7.

CDR3 amino acids: CASTTGNTYNSPLHF. CDR3 coding DNA: TGTGCCAGCACTACAGGGAACACCTATAATTCACCCCTCCACTTT. The J gene is TRBJ1-6, the V gene TRBV5-8, with D perhaps TRBD1 (6 bases). V lost 6 bases to trimming and J lost 2 bases, with 12 bases between them. The CDR3 length is 15 residues. From germline, CDR1 is SGHTS and CDR2 YDEGEE.

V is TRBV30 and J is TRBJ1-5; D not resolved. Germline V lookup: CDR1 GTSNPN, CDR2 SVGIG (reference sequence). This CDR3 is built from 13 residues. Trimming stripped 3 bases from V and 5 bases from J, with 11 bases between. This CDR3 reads CAWSLRVDQPQHF. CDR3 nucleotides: TGTGCCTGGAGCCTACGGGTGGATCAGCCCCAGCATTTT.

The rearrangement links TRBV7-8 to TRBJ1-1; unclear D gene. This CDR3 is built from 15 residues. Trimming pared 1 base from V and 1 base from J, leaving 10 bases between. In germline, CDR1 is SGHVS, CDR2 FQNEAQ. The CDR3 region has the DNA TGTGCCAGCAGCTTAGGGCGGTCGGGGAACACTGAAGCTTTCTTT. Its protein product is CASSLGRSGNTEAFF.

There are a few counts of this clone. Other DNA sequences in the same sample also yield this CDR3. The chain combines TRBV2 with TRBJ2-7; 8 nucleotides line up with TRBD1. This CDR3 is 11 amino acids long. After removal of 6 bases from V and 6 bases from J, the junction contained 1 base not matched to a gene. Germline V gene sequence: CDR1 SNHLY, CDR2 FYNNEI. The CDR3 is CASRTGAEQYF. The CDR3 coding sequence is TGTGCCAGCAGGACAGGGGCCGAGCAGTACTTC. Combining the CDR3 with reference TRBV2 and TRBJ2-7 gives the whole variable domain EPEVTQTPSHQVTQMGQEVILRCVPISNHLYFYWYRQILGQKVEFLVSFYNNEISEKSEIFDDQFSVERPDGSNFTLKIRSTKLEDSAMYFCASRTGAEQYFGPGTRLTVT.

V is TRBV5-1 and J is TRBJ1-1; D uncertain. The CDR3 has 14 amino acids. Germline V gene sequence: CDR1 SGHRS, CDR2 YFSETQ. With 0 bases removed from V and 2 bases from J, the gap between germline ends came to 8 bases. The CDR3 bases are TGCGCCAGCAGCTTGGAATACAGTAACACTGAAGCTTTCTTT. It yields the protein CASSLEYSNTEAFF.

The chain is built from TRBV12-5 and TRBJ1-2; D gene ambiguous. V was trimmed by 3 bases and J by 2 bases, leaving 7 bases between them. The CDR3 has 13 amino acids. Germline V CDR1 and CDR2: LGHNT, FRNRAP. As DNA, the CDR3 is TGTGCTAGTGGTTTTTCCGACAACTATGGCTACACCTTC. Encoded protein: CASGFSDNYGYTF.

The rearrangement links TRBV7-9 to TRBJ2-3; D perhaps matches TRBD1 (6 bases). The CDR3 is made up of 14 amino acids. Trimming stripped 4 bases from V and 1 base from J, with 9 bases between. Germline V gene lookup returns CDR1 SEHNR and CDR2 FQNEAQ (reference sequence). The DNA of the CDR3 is TGTGCCAGCAGCTACCGACAGGGCACAGATACGCAGTATTTT. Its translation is CASSYRQGTDTQYF. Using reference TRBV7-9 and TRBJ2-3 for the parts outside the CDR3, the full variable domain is DTGVSQNPRHKITKRGQNVTFRCDPISEHNRLYWYRQTLGQGPEFLTYFQNEAQLEKSRLLSDRFSAERPKGSFSTLEIQRTEQGDSAMYLCASSYRQGTDTQYFGPGTRLTVL.

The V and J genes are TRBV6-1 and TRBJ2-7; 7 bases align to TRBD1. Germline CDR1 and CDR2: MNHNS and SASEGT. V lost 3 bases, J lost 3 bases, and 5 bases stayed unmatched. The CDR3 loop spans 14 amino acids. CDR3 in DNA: TGTGCCAGCAGTGAGTACAGGGGATTCTACGAGCAGTACTTC. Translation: CASSEYRGFYEQYF.

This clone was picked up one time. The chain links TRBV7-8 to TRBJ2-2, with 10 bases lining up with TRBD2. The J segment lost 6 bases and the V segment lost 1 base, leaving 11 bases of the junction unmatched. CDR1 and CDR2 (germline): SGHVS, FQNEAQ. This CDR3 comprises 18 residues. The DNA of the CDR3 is TGTGCCAGCAGCTTAGTTTCAGGGACTAGCGCCTCCGCCGGGGAGCTGTTTTTT. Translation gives CASSLVSGTSASAGELFF.